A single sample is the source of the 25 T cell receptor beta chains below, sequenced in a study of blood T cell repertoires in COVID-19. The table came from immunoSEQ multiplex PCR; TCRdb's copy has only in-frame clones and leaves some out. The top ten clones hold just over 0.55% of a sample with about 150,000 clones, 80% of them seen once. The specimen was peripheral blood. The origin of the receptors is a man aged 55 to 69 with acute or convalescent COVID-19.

The CDR3 is CASSLMGQGTDTQYF. The CDR3 DNA reads as TGTGCCAGCAGCTTAATGGGACAGGGAACAGATACGCAGTATTTT. V and J are TRBV7-3 and TRBJ2-3; 9 bases align to TRBD1. The CDR3 is 15 residues long. Germline V lookup: CDR1 SGHTA, CDR2 FQGTGA. J was trimmed by 3 bases and V by 1 base; bases with no gene match: 2.

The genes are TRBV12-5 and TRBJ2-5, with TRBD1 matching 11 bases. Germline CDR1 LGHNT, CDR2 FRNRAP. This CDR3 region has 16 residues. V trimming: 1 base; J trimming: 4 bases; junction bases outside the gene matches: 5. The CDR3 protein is CASGLGGQGARETQYF. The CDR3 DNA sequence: TGTGCTAGTGGTTTGGGCGGACAGGGGGCCCGAGAGACCCAGTACTTC.

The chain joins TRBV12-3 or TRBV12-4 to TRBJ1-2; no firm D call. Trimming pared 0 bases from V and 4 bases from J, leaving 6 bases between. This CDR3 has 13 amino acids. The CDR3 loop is CASSLATFYGYTF. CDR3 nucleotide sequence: TGTGCCAGCAGTTTAGCGACATTCTATGGCTACACCTTC.

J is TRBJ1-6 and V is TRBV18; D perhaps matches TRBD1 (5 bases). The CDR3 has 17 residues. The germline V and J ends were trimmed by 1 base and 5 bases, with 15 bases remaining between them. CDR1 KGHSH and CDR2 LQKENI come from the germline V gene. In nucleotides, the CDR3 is TGTGCCAGCTCACCACACGACGGCCGGGGGAATAATTCACCCCTCCACTTT. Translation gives CASSPHDGRGNNSPLHF.

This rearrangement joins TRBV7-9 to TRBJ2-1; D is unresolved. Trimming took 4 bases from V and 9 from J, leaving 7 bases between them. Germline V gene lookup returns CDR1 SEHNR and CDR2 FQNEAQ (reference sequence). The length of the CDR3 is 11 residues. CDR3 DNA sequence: TGTGCCAGCAGCTCCCTTAGTGAGCAGTTCTTC. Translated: CASSSLSEQFF.

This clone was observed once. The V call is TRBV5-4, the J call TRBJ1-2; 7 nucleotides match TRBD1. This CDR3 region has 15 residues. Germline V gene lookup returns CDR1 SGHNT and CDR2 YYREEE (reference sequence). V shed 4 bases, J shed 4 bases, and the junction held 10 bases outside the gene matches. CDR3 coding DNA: TGTGCCAGCAGCCCCAAGGGGACAGCACCCTATGGCTACACCTTC. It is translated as CASSPKGTAPYGYTF. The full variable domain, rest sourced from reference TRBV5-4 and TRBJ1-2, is ETGVTQSPTHLIKTRGQQVTLRCSSQSGHNTVSWYQQALGQGPQFIFQYYREEENGRGNFPPRFSGLQFPNYSSELNVNALELDDSALYLCASSPKGTAPYGYTFGSGTRLTVV.

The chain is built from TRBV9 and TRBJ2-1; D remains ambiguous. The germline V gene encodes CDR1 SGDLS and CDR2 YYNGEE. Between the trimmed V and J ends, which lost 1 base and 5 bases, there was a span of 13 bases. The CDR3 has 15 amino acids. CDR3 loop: CASSVLVGADNEQFF. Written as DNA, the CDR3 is TGTGCCAGCAGCGTACTAGTAGGAGCCGACAATGAGCAGTTCTTC.

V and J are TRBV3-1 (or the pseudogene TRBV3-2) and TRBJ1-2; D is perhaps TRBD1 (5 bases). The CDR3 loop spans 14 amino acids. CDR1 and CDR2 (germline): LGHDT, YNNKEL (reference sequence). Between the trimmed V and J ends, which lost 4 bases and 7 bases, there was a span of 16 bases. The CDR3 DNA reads TGTGCCAGCAGCCGTCGACACACCGACAGTGGCTACACCTTC. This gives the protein CASSRRHTDSGYTF.

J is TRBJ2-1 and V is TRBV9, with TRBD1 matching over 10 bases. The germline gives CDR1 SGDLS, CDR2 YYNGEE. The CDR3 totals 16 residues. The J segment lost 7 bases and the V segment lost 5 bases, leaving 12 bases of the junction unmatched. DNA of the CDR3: TGTGCCAGCAGTCCTTTCCGACAGGGGGCGACGAATGAGCAGTTCTTC. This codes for CASSPFRQGATNEQFF.

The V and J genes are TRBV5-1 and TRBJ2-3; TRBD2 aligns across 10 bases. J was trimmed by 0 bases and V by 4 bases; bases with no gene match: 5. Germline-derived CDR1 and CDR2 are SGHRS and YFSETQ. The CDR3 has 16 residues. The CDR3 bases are TGCGCCAGCAGCGTCGGACTAGCGGAGAGCACAGATACGCAGTATTTT. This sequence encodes CASSVGLAESTDTQYF.

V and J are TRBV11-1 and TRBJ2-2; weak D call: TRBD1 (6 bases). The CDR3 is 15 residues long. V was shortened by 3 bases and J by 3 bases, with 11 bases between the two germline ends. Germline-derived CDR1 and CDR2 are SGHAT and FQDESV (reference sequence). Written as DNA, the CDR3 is TGTGCCAGCAGCTTTTCACAGGGAGACACCGGGGAGCTGTTTTTT. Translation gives CASSFSQGDTGELFF.

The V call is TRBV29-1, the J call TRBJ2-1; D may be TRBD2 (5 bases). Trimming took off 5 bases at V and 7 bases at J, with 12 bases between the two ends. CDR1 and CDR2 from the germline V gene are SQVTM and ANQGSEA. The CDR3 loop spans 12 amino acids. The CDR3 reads CSVKVGGNEQFF. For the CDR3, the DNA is TGCAGCGTTAAGGTTGGCGGGAATGAGCAGTTCTTC.

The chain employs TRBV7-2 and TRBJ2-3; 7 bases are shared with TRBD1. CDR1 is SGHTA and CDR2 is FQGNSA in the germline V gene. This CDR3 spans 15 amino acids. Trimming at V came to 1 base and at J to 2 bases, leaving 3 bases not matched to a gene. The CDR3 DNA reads TGTGCCAGCAGCTTAGGGGGACAGTACACAGATACGCAGTATTTT. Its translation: CASSLGGQYTDTQYF.

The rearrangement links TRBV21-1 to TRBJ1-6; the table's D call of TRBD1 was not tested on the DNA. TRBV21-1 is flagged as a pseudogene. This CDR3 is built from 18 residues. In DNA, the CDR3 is TGTGCCAGCAGCAAAGGGACCCGGGGCAGGGGATATAATTCACCCCTCCACTTT. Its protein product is CASSKGTRGRGYNSPLHF.

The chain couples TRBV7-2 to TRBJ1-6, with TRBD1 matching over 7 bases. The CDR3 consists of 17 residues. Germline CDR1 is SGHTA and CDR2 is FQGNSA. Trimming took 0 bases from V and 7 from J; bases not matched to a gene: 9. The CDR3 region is CASSLAAAGGKNSPLHF. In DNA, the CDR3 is TGTGCCAGCAGCTTAGCAGCGGCAGGGGGGAAGAATTCACCCCTCCACTTT.

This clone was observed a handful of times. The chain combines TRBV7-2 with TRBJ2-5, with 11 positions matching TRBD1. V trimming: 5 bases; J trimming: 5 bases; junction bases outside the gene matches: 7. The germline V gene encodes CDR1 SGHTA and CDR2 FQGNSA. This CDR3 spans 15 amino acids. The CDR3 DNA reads TGTGCCAGCAGCCCCGGGACAGGGGGTTTCGAGACCCAGTACTTC. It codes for CASSPGTGGFETQYF.

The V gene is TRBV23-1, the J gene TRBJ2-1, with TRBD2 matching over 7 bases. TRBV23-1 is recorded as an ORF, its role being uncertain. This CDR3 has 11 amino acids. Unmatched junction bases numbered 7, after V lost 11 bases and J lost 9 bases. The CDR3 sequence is CASAGDGEQFF. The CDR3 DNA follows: TGCGCCTCGGCGGGGGACGGTGAGCAGTTCTTC.

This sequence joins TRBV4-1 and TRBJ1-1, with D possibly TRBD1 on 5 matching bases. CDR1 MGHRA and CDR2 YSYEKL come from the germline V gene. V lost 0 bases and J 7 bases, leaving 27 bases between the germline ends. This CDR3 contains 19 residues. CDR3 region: CASSQDAVFARGGIDEAFF. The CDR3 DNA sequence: TGCGCCAGCAGCCAAGACGCGGTCTTCGCTCGGGGGGGGATCGATGAAGCTTTCTTT.

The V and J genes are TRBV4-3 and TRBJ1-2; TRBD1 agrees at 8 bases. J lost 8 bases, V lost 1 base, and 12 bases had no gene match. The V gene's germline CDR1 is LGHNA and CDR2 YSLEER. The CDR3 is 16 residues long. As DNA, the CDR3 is TGCGCCAGCAGCCAAGTCGTGACGCAGGGGGCGACGGGCTACACCTTC. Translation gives CASSQVVTQGATGYTF.

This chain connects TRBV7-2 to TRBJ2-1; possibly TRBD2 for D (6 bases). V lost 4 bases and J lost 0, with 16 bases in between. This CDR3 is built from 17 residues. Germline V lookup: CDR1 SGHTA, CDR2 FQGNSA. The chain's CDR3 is CASSSQVAASSYNEQFF. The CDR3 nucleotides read TGTGCCAGCAGCTCCCAAGTAGCGGCTAGCTCCTACAATGAGCAGTTCTTC.

The CDR3 protein is CASSLGTGGDEQYF. For the CDR3, the DNA is TGCGCCAGCAGCTTGGGGACAGGGGGCGACGAGCAGTACTTC. V usage is TRBV5-1 and J usage is TRBJ2-7; 11 positions agree with TRBD1. With V trimmed by 0 bases and J by 5 bases, 1 base remained unmatched. CDR3 length: 14 amino acids. Germline CDR1 and CDR2: SGHRS and YFSETQ. The full variable domain, its missing parts supplied by reference TRBV5-1 and TRBJ2-7, is KAGVTQTPRYLIKTRGQQVTLSCSPISGHRSVSWYQQTPGQGLQFLFEYFSETQRNKGNFPGRFSGRQFSNSRSEMNVSTLELGDSALYLCASSLGTGGDEQYFGPGTRLTVT.

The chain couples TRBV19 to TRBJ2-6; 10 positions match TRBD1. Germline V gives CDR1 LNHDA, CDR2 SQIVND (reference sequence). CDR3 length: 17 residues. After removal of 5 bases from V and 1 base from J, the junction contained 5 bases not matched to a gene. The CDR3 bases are TGTGCCAGTAGTGAGGGACAGGGGAAATCTGGGGCCAACGTCCTGACTTTC. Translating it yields CASSEGQGKSGANVLTF.

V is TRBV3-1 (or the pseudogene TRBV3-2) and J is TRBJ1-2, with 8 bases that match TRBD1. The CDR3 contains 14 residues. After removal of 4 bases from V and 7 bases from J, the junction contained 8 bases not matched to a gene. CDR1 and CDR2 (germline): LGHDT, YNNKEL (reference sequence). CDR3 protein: CASSPSKQGGGYTF. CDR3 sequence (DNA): TGTGCCAGCAGCCCCAGTAAACAGGGGGGTGGCTACACCTTC.

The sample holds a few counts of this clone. CDR3 sequence (DNA): TGTGCCAGCACCCGGGGGGCAACGTCTAGCAATCAGCCCCAGCATTTT. Translation: CASTRGATSSNQPQHF. The chain employs TRBV28 and TRBJ1-5; D is perhaps TRBD1 (6 bases). The V gene's germline CDR1 is MDHEN and CDR2 SYDVKM. The CDR3 is made up of 16 amino acids. V was cut by 7 bases and J by 0 bases, with 16 bases left in between.

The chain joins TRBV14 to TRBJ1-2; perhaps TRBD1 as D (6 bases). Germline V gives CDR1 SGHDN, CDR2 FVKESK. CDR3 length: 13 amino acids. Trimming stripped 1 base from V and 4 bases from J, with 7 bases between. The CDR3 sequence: CASSQGGGYGYTF. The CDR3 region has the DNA TGTGCCAGCAGCCAAGGAGGGGGCTATGGCTACACCTTC.